The 15 T cell receptor beta chains listed next were all sequenced from one sample in a study of cytomegalovirus exposure and HLA in healthy donors. In the PCR, 60 Vbeta and 13 Jbeta primers were used. Produced via immunoSEQ multiplex PCR; TCRdb's table is partial and in-frame only. The sample comprises some 130,000 clones, 65% to 80% of which are singletons, and about 7% rests with the top ten. Sequences were obtained from PBMCs. The receptors were sampled from a man aged 35 to 55 in good health and CMV-seropositive.

This clone appeared a few times. This chain links TRBV4-2 with TRBJ1-1; D may be TRBD1 (6 bases). CDR1 LGHNA and CDR2 YNFKEQ come from the germline V gene. Trimming stripped 1 base from V and 0 bases from J, with 6 bases between. CDR3 length: 14 residues. The CDR3 here is CASSQGTVNTEAFF. The DNA for the CDR3 is TGTGCCAGCAGCCAAGGGACAGTGAACACTGAAGCTTTCTTT.

The chain carries TRBV10-1 and TRBJ2-5, with TRBD1 as a possible D gene (5 bases). The end of the DNA fits TRBJ2-7 better, so the J call may be wrong. The CDR3 runs 14 residues. Germline V lookup: CDR1 WNHNN, CDR2 SYGVQD (reference sequence). The CDR3 region has the DNA TGCGCCAGCAGTGAGATGGGCAGGGTAGACGAGCAGTACTTC. Amino acid sequence: CASSEMGRVDEQYF.

This clone has just one count. The rearrangement links TRBV7-9 to TRBJ2-1; D possibly corresponds to TRBD2 (5 bases). CDR1 and CDR2 from the germline V gene are SEHNR and FQNEAQ (reference sequence). V was clipped by 4 bases and J by 7 bases, with 20 bases between them. CDR3 size: 16 residues. The DNA for the CDR3 is TGTGCCAGCAGCTCCTTAAAGGCGGGTTCCGTTAATGAGCAGTTCTTC. Translated, it gives CASSSLKAGSVNEQFF.

The V call is TRBV29-1, the J call TRBJ1-2; TRBD1 agrees at 8 bases. Germline V gene sequence: CDR1 SQVTM, CDR2 ANQGSEA. Unmatched junction bases numbered 9, after V lost 5 bases and J lost 4 bases. The CDR3 extends over 14 amino acids. This chain's CDR3 is CSVNTGGRGYGYTF. CDR3 nucleotide sequence: TGCAGCGTTAATACAGGGGGACGGGGCTATGGCTACACCTTC.

Remarks on this clone: An end of the junction does not agree with germline; a read error may underlie this. J is TRBJ1-3 and V is TRBV5-1; D gene ambiguous. This CDR3 region has 14 residues. Germline V gives CDR1 SGHRS, CDR2 YFSETQ. The CDR3 DNA sequence: TGCGCCGGCAGCTTGGGCGACACTGGAAACACCATATATTTT. This translates into CAGSLGDTGNTIYF.

This clone has only a few counts. The chain joins TRBV5-1 to TRBJ1-2; a possible D gene is TRBD1 (5 bases). The CDR3 length is 17 residues. V shed 0 bases and J shed 1 base, with 16 bases lying between them. Germline V gives CDR1 SGHRS, CDR2 YFSETQ. DNA of the CDR3: TGCGCCAGCAGCTTGGGACAGCGCCTCAATATTAACTATGGCTACACCTTC. Encoded protein: CASSLGQRLNINYGYTF.

The chain uses TRBV18 and TRBJ2-1; 11 bases map to TRBD2. V lost 2 bases and J lost 9; bases outside the gene matches: 12. The CDR3 consists of 17 residues. The germline V gene has CDR1 KGHSH and CDR2 LQKENI. CDR3 protein: CASSPRTSGPEEGEQFF. The CDR3 region has the DNA TGTGCCAGCTCACCAAGGACTAGCGGGCCGGAAGAGGGTGAGCAGTTCTTC.

This chain links TRBV30 with TRBJ1-4, with no clear D. Germline CDR1 GTSNPN, CDR2 SVGIG (reference sequence). The CDR3 runs 12 residues. Trimming removed 2 bases from V and 7 bases from J, with 8 bases in between. The CDR3 reads CAWSLRIEKLFF. For the CDR3, the DNA is TGTGCCTGGAGTTTGAGGATTGAAAAACTGTTTTTT.

This chain uses TRBV6-5 with TRBJ2-2, with 7 nucleotides matching TRBD1. Looked up from germline, CDR1 is MNHEY and CDR2 is SVGAGI. Losses at the gene ends were 5 bases for V and 6 bases for J; bases not matched to a gene: 3. The CDR3 is made up of 13 amino acids. Written as DNA, the CDR3 is TGTGCCAGCAGTACCCAGGGGGCCGGGGAGCTGTTTTTT. Translating it yields CASSTQGAGELFF.

This clone counts as medium-sized. The chain recombines TRBV6-6 with TRBJ2-3; D call uncertain. Germline CDR1 is MNHNY and CDR2 is SVGAGI (reference sequence). The V end was cut by 2 bases, the J end by 0 bases, with 12 bases between. The CDR3 is 16 residues long. The CDR3 DNA sequence: TGTGCCAGCAGTTACGGCCTGAGGAGCAGCACAGATACGCAGTATTTT. Translated: CASSYGLRSSTDTQYF.

This clone was observed a handful of times. This sequence joins TRBV6-1 and TRBJ1-2; TRBD1 agrees at 8 bases. In germline, CDR1 is MNHNS, CDR2 SASEGT. The V gene end was trimmed by 1 base and the J gene end by 4 bases; junction bases not matched to a gene: 5. The CDR3 has 15 amino acids. CDR3: CASSEVGTGLYGYTF. The CDR3 bases are TGTGCCAGCAGTGAAGTTGGGACAGGCCTCTATGGCTACACCTTC.

About this clone itself: At one of its ends the junction is not consistent with the germline gene, which may arise from a read error. The chain has TRBV30 and TRBJ1-1, with D perhaps TRBD1 (5 bases). Germline values: CDR1 GTSNPN, CDR2 SVGIG (reference sequence). This CDR3 comprises 15 residues. This CDR3 is CAWSQEPGTGGLYDF. CDR3 nucleotides: TGTGCCTGGAGTCAGGAGCCAGGGACTGGGGGATTATACGACTTT.

This clone has a single count. The J gene is TRBJ1-3, the V gene TRBV5-5; perhaps TRBD1 as D (6 bases). Trimming pared 1 base from V and 0 bases from J, leaving 17 bases between. Germline lookup yields CDR1 SGHKS and CDR2 YYEKEE (reference sequence). The CDR3 length is 18 residues. The CDR3 bases are TGTGCCAGCAGCTTGAAGGAGGCAGGGGCTATCTCTGGAAACACCATATATTTT. Its translation is CASSLKEAGAISGNTIYF.

By frequency in the sample, this clone is medium-sized. This sequence joins TRBV5-4 and TRBJ2-7; 8 bases align to TRBD1. Germline lookup yields CDR1 SGHNT and CDR2 YYREEE (reference sequence). The CDR3 is 15 residues long. Unmatched junction bases numbered 11, after V lost 4 bases and J lost 5 bases. CDR3 in amino acids: CASSADTGGRDEQYF. CDR3 DNA: TGTGCCAGCAGCGCAGACACAGGGGGACGCGACGAGCAGTACTTC.

The J gene is TRBJ2-3, the V gene TRBV6-1, with D perhaps matching TRBD2 (5 bases). The CDR3 totals 14 residues. Germline values: CDR1 MNHNS, CDR2 SASEGT. V lost 2 bases to trimming and J lost 4 bases, with 10 bases between them. The CDR3 bases are TGTGCCAGCAGTGAACGGTCTAGCCCAGATACGCAGTATTTT. It yields the protein CASSERSSPDTQYF.